This T cell receptor beta chain was observed in a study of molecular identifiers for immune sequencing clone quantification. General study points: Underestimated sizes of highly expanded clones could result from identical TCR molecules that share a barcode. In naive cells, under 1% of molecules belonged to clones above 20 RNA copies, against over 97% in effector cells.

Comments on this clonotype: Its specificity is not known.

Each library that profiled naive CD8 cells came from 20,000 to 1,000,000 sorted cells with 10%, 30% or 50% RNA. Previously published methods and listed TCR primers were used for the bulk TCR libraries. TCRdb processed the PCR reads anew with MiXCR; each CDR3 protein has one entry. The data contain some 11,000 distinct CDR3 sequences, approximately 15% of them singletons. Between the trimmed V and J ends, which lost 3 bases and 6 bases, there was a span of 8 bases. The CDR3 covers 12 residues. Germline V lookup: CDR1 SGHDT, CDR2 YYEEEE. Sequencing input: naive CD8+ T cells from blood, with Jurkat cell RNA spiked in. Noted subset: FACS-sorted CD8+CD4-CCR7+CD45RA+ naive T cells. This sequence originates from a human donor in good health. Some libraries in this study had Jurkat cell RNA spiked in. The chain carries TRBV5-6 and TRBJ2-3; no firm D call. The CDR3 DNA reads as TGTGCCAGCAGCTCCCAAGGGGATACGCAGTATTTT. Amino acid sequence: CASSSQGDTQYF.